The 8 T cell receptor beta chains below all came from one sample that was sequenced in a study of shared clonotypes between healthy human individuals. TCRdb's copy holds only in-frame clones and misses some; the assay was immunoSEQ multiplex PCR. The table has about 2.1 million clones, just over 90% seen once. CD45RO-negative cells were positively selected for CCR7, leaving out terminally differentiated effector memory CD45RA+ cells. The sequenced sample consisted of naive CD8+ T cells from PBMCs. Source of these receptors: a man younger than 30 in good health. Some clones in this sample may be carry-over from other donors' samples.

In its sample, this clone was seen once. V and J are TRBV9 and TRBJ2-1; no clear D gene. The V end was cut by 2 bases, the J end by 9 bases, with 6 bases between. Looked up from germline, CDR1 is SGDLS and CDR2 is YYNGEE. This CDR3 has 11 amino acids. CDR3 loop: CASSVRGEQFF. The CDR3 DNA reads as TGTGCCAGCAGCGTGCGAGGTGAGCAGTTCTTC.

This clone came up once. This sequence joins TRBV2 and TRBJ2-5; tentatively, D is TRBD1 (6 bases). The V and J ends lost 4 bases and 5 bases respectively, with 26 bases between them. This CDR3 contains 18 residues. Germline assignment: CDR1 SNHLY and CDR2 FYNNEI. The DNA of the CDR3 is TGTGCCAGCAGTGGATGGACAGACTCAGCTGTGAGTTGGGAGACCCAGTACTTC. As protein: CASSGWTDSAVSWETQYF.

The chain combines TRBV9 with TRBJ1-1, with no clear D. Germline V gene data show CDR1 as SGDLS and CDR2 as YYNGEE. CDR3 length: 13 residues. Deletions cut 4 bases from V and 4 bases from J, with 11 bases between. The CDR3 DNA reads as TGTGCCAGCAGCCCTCGGCTATCCACTGAAGCTTTCTTT. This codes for CASSPRLSTEAFF.

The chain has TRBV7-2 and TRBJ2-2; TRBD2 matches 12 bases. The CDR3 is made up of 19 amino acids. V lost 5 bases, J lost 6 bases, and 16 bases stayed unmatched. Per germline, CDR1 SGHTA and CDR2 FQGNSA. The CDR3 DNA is TGTGCCAGCAGCCCGGCTTTTCCTAGCGGGAGGGCCATCGCCGGGGAGCTGTTTTTT. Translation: CASSPAFPSGRAIAGELFF.

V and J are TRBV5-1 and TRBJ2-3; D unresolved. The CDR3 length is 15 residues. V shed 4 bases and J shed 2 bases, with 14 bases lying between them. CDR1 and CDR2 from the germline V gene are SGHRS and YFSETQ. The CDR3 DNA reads TGCGCCAGCAGCCCAGGAAGGGCGATCACAGATACGCAGTATTTT. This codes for CASSPGRAITDTQYF.

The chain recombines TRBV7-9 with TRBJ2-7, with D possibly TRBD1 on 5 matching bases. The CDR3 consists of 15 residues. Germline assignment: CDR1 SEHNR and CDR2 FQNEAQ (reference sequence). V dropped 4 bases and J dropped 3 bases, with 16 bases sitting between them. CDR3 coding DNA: TGTGCCAGCAGCTCCACCAGGGCTGGGGTCTACGAGCAGTACTTC. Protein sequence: CASSSTRAGVYEQYF.

This CDR3 is CASSFRTGRDGYTF. In DNA, the CDR3 is TGTGCCAGCAGCTTCCGGACAGGAAGAGACGGCTACACCTTC. The rearrangement joins TRBV5-6 to TRBJ1-2; 7 positions agree with TRBD1. The CDR3 contains 14 residues. CDR1 is SGHDT, CDR2 YYEEEE, per germline. With V trimmed by 2 bases and J by 8 bases, 9 bases remained unmatched.

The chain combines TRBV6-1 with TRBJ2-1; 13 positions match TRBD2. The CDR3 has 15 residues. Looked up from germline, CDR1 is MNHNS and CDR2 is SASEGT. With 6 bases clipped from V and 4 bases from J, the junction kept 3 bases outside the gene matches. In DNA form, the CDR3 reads TGTGCCAGCAGGGGGACTAGCGGGAAGTACAATGAGCAGTTCTTC. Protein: CASRGTSGKYNEQFF.